This T cell receptor beta chain was sequenced for a study of response to subunit inactivated influenza vaccine listed by TCRdb under 2018. Looking at the study overall: Deep quantitative T cell receptor repertoire profiling was used in the study to track responses to a trivalent subunit inactivated influenza vaccine.

Library preparation employed RT-PCR. The run used an Illumina HiSeq 2500. The raw public reads went through TCRdb reprocessing: fastp at Q25, MiXCR clone calling, in-frame beta chains kept. When rows share a CDR3 protein, they turn into one entry using the most common DNA and genes. Within this sample are roughly 190,000 distinct CDR3 sequences, with 13% to 15% of them counted one time only. Of the sample, about 28% is held by the ten largest clones. This clonotype was recorded a few times. This receptor's antigen is unknown. No qualities accompany the bases; no much larger clone lies one base away. Compared with germline, V lacks 0 bases and J lacks 3 bases; bases without a gene match: 4. CDR1 and CDR2, looked up from the germline V gene (reference sequence), are LGHDT and YNNKEL. The CDR3, from cysteine to phenylalanine, totals 17 residues. The only DNA kept is the CDR3, 51 bases in frame from the first base.

What the research found in general, with its limitations: The authors suggested that each seasonal influenza vaccination may recruit only a limited number of new T cells.

Sequencing was performed on CD8+ T cells sorted from PBMCs, taken approximately 5 days after vaccination. The chain uses TRBV3-1 and TRBJ2-1, with TRBD1 identical over 11 junction bases. This receptor was obtained from a man between 50 and 59 years old who received an inactivated influenza vaccine. Donor details come from another sample of the same person, matched by shared clones. The CDR3 amino acid sequence is: CASSQDLGTGGYNEQFF. The bases read TGTGCCAGCAGCCAAGATCTGGGGACAGGGGGCTACAATGAGCAGTTCTTC.